The T cell receptor beta chain under discussion was sequenced for a study of blood T cell repertoires in COVID-19. Study-wide context: Acute-phase and convalescent COVID-19 samples originated in the United States, Italy and Spain. From T cells, B-cell-depleted T cells, or PBMCs came the material, which was cDNA or gDNA.

Original handling: Cell counts per sample came from amplifying reference gene primers. This table comes from immunoSEQ multiplex PCR, and its TCRdb copy is limited to in-frame clones, with some not included. V and J calls and clone size are given by that table; D and trimming were obtained from the DNA. The table records hundreds of thousands of clones, around 86% of them present only once. Trimming took off 0 bases at V and 7 bases at J, with 13 bases between the two ends. CDR3 length: 14 residues. In germline, CDR1 is SGHKS, CDR2 YYEKEE (reference sequence). Input material: peripheral blood. This TCR was recovered from a woman aged 25 to 39 who had recovered from COVID-19. The J gene is TRBJ2-5, the V gene TRBV5-5; D not certain. The CDR3 sequence: CASSLEPGDRTQYF. CDR3 coding DNA: TGTGCCAGCAGCTTGGAGCCCGGAGATCGGACCCAGTACTTC.